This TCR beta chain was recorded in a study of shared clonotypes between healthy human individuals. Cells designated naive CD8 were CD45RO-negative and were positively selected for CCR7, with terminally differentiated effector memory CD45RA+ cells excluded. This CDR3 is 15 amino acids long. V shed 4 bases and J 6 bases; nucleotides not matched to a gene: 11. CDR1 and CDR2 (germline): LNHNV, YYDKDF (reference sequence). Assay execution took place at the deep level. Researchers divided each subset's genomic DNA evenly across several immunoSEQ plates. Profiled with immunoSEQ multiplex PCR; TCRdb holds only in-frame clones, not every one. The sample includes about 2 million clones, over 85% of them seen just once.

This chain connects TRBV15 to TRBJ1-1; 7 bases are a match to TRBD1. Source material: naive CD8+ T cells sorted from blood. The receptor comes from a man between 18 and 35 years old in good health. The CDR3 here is CATSKNRGPLAEAFF. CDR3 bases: TGTGCCACCAGCAAAAACAGGGGACCTTTGGCTGAAGCTTTCTTT.